Below are 29 T cell receptor beta chains sequenced from a single sample in a study of shared clonotypes between healthy human individuals. Repertoires were generated with immunoSEQ multiplex PCR, while TCRdb's copy carries only in-frame clones and drops some. The sample has hundreds of thousands of clones, under 80% seen once. What was sequenced was memory CD4+ T cells sorted from blood. Subset of the sample: CD45RA-negative fraction. These receptors all stem from a woman between 25 and 40 years old in good health.

The rearrangement joins TRBV6-5 to TRBJ2-1; D is ambiguous. Trimming shortened V by 4 bases and J by 5 bases, and 6 bases separated the two germline ends. Germline-derived CDR1 and CDR2 are MNHEY and SVGAGI. The CDR3 runs to 12 residues. DNA for the CDR3: TGTGCCAGCAGTTCCCTCGACAATGAGCAGTTCTTC. This encodes CASSSLDNEQFF.

The chain combines TRBV11-2 with TRBJ2-3; maybe TRBD1 (5 bases). The germline gives CDR1 SGHAT, CDR2 FQNNGV. The CDR3 contains 14 residues. Trimming took off 6 bases at V and 5 bases at J, with 15 bases between the two ends. CDR3: CASRRPGQGDTQYF. The CDR3 DNA follows: TGTGCCAGCAGACGGCCTGGGCAGGGAGATACGCAGTATTTT.

This clone was seen once. The rearrangement links TRBV27 to TRBJ2-7, with TRBD2 identical over 13 bases. The germline CDR1 and CDR2 sequences are MNHEY and SMNVEV (reference sequence). CDR3 length: 18 residues. V lost 5 bases and J lost 2; bases outside the gene matches: 12. The CDR3 DNA reads TGTGCCAGCAGTCCCCGACTAGCGGGAGGAGGAAAAACCTACGAGCAGTACTTC. Encoded protein: CASSPRLAGGGKTYEQYF.

The V call is TRBV5-4, the J call TRBJ2-1; D is undetermined. This CDR3 is built from 12 residues. Looked up from germline, CDR1 is SGHNT and CDR2 is YYREEE (reference sequence). Trimming took 2 bases from V and 5 from J, leaving 5 bases between them. This CDR3 is CASSFPHNEQFF. In DNA form, the CDR3 reads TGTGCCAGCAGCTTCCCCCACAATGAGCAGTTCTTC.

The chain carries TRBV2 and TRBJ2-7; 7 positions match TRBD1. Germline loops: CDR1 SNHLY, CDR2 FYNNEI. CDR3 length equals 12 residues. V lost 5 bases to trimming and J lost 6 bases; unmatched junction nucleotides: 4. The CDR3 spells CASSPTGVEQYF. The CDR3 nucleotides read TGTGCCAGCAGTCCTACAGGGGTCGAGCAGTACTTC.

J is TRBJ1-2 and V is TRBV28, with a tentative D call TRBD1 (6 bases). The CDR3 is made up of 14 amino acids. Trimming took 10 bases from V and 2 from J, leaving 17 bases between them. Per the germline V gene, CDR1 is MDHEN and CDR2 is SYDVKM. The CDR3 loop is CATSRGGDNYGYTF. The CDR3 DNA is TGTGCCACCTCACGGGGGGGCGACAACTATGGCTACACCTTC.

The chain combines TRBV7-8 with TRBJ1-5; 10 positions agree with TRBD1. V shed 5 bases, J shed 5 bases, and the junction held 6 bases outside the gene matches. CDR3 length: 15 residues. From germline, CDR1 is SGHVS and CDR2 FQNEAQ. The CDR3 sequence: CASSQGQGTYQPQHF. The CDR3 DNA reads TGTGCCAGCAGCCAGGGACAGGGGACTTATCAGCCCCAGCATTTT.

V usage is TRBV10-1 and J usage is TRBJ2-1; 7 bases agree with TRBD2. The CDR3 totals 15 residues. Germline CDR1 and CDR2: WNHNN and SYGVQD (reference sequence). J was trimmed by 6 bases and V by 0 bases; bases with no gene match: 5. The CDR3 sequence is CASSESGGPFNEQFF. The CDR3 DNA is TGCGCCAGCAGTGAGTCGGGAGGGCCCTTCAATGAGCAGTTCTTC.

This clone showed up many times. The chain recombines TRBV5-4 with TRBJ1-2; D is ambiguous. Germline V CDR1 and CDR2: SGHNT, YYREEE (reference sequence). The V end lost 0 bases, the J end lost 4 bases, and 10 bases lay between the germline ends. The CDR3 loop spans 14 amino acids. The CDR3: CASSLVRGGYGYTF. CDR3 coding DNA: TGTGCCAGCAGCTTGGTCCGGGGTGGCTATGGCTACACCTTC.

The V and J genes are TRBV11-3 and TRBJ2-1; D unclear. V was cut by 4 bases and J by 6 bases, with 10 bases left in between. In germline, CDR1 is SGHNT, CDR2 YENEEA. The CDR3 totals 13 residues. CDR3 coding DNA: TGTGCCAGCAGCTATCCTACGACCAATGAGCAGTTCTTC. Translating gives CASSYPTTNEQFF.

The CDR3 DNA is TGTGCCAGCAGCTTGGTGGCTAGCCAGTACTTC. Protein: CASSLVASQYF. The gene calls are TRBV5-8 and TRBJ2-5; D call uncertain. The CDR3 contains 11 residues. The germline V gene has CDR1 SGHTS and CDR2 YDEGEE. Trimming left V 0 bases short and J 10 bases short, with 7 bases between.

Many counts were recorded for this clone. This same CDR3 is encoded by further DNA sequences in the sample. The chain joins TRBV5-1 to TRBJ1-2; 9 bases line up with TRBD1. The CDR3 sequence is 15 residues long. Trimming at V came to 0 bases and at J to 8 bases, leaving 8 bases not matched to a gene. CDR1 SGHRS and CDR2 YFSETQ come from the germline V gene. The CDR3 sequence: CASSLGDRDSGGYTF. The CDR3 nucleotides read TGCGCCAGCAGCTTGGGGGACAGGGATTCGGGAGGCTACACCTTC.

The chain couples TRBV2 to TRBJ2-7, with D possibly matching TRBD1 (6 bases). In germline, CDR1 is SNHLY, CDR2 FYNNEI. This CDR3 is 14 amino acids long. Trimming stripped 5 bases from V and 2 bases from J, with 13 bases between. In DNA form, the CDR3 reads TGTGCCAGCAGTACAGGGTCAGGGGCCTACGAGCAGTACTTC. Amino acids: CASSTGSGAYEQYF.

This chain connects TRBV18 to TRBJ2-7, with 9 positions matching TRBD2. The CDR3 spans 15 residues. Germline CDR1 KGHSH, CDR2 LQKENI. The V gene end was trimmed by 3 bases and the J gene end by 6 bases; junction bases not matched to a gene: 9. The CDR3 here is CASSPPASGAGEQYF. The DNA of the CDR3 is TGTGCCAGCTCACCTCCGGCTAGCGGGGCGGGCGAGCAGTACTTC.

A single count supports this clone. This rearrangement joins TRBV7-9 to TRBJ2-6, with a weak D call TRBD1 (6 bases). Trimming stripped 6 bases from V and 0 bases from J, with 6 bases between. Germline assignment: CDR1 SEHNR and CDR2 FQNEAQ (reference sequence). The CDR3 is made up of 14 amino acids. The CDR3 spells CASRQGSGANVLTF. CDR3 in DNA: TGTGCCAGCAGACAGGGCTCTGGGGCCAACGTCCTGACTTTC.

There are a few counts of this clone. The genes are TRBV2 and TRBJ2-3; 7 positions agree with TRBD2. Losses at the gene ends were 10 bases for V and 8 bases for J; bases not matched to a gene: 18. Germline V lookup: CDR1 SNHLY, CDR2 FYNNEI. The CDR3 totals 15 residues. CDR3: CATSGRASGEGTQYF. The CDR3 DNA is TGTGCCACATCGGGGCGGGCAAGCGGGGAGGGTACGCAGTATTTT.

In its sample, this clone was seen once. This rearrangement joins TRBV7-2 to TRBJ1-2; weak D call: TRBD1 (5 bases). The germline V gene encodes CDR1 SGHTA and CDR2 FQGNSA. V shed 5 bases and J shed 8 bases, with 18 bases lying between them. This CDR3 has 14 residues. The CDR3 reads CASSPRDRAWGYTF. The CDR3 DNA reads as TGTGCCAGCAGCCCGCGGGACCGAGCTTGGGGCTACACCTTC.

The chain is built from TRBV30 and TRBJ1-5; D unclear. From germline, CDR1 is GTSNPN and CDR2 SVGIG (reference sequence). The length of the CDR3 is 15 residues. The V end was cut by 2 bases, the J end by 6 bases, with 17 bases between. CDR3 in DNA: TGTGCCTGGAGTTATAGCCCTGCAAGTGGTCAGCCCCAGCATTTT. Its translation is CAWSYSPASGQPQHF.

Only a few counts were recorded for this clone. Other DNA sequences of this sample code for an identical CDR3. The genes are TRBV4-1 and TRBJ2-5; 7 nucleotides match TRBD1. In germline, CDR1 is MGHRA, CDR2 YSYEKL. V gave up 1 base and J gave up 5 bases; unmatched junction bases: 7. CDR3 length: 15 residues. This CDR3 is CASSQGPGGVETQYF. The DNA of the CDR3 is TGCGCCAGCAGCCAAGGGCCAGGGGGTGTTGAGACCCAGTACTTC.

The table lists this clone with a count of one. The chain has TRBV5-4 and TRBJ1-2, with D unresolved. The CDR3 is 13 residues long. Trimming took 2 bases from V and 2 from J, leaving 7 bases between them. Germline V gives CDR1 SGHNT, CDR2 YYREEE (reference sequence). This CDR3 reads CASSFSGNYGYTF. Here the CDR3 DNA reads TGTGCCAGCAGCTTCTCAGGAAACTATGGCTACACCTTC.

The chain has TRBV14 and TRBJ1-4; D not certain. The CDR3 covers 15 residues. Germline CDR1 reads SGHDN; CDR2 reads FVKESK. V was shortened by 3 bases and J by 3 bases, with 11 bases between the two germline ends. The CDR3 DNA reads TGTGCCAGCAGCCAGACACCTTGGGCTAATGAAAAACTGTTTTTT. Protein product: CASSQTPWANEKLFF.

The chain carries TRBV2 and TRBJ2-7, with TRBD1 matching over 9 bases. V was clipped by 9 bases and J by 3 bases; unmatched bases: 6. Germline values: CDR1 SNHLY, CDR2 FYNNEI. The CDR3 has 13 amino acids. The CDR3 DNA is TGTGCCAGTACCGGGACAGGGAACTACGAGCAGTACTTC. Translated: CASTGTGNYEQYF.

The rearrangement uses TRBV5-4 and TRBJ1-2; D is uncertain. Trimming shortened V by 5 bases and J by 4 bases, and 9 bases separated the two germline ends. This CDR3 contains 12 residues. Germline V CDR1 and CDR2: SGHNT, YYREEE (reference sequence). CDR3 coding DNA: TGTGCCAGCAGAGTAGGAATCTATGGCTACACCTTC. This sequence encodes CASRVGIYGYTF.

Note on this clone: In the same sample, other DNA sequences code for this CDR3. The chain carries TRBV10-3 and TRBJ2-7, with TRBD2 as a possible D gene (6 bases). Trimming stripped 0 bases from V and 0 bases from J, with 12 bases between. The CDR3 sequence is 16 residues long. From germline, CDR1 is ENHRY and CDR2 SYGVKD. The CDR3 DNA reads as TGTGCCATCAGTGAGTCGTATTCCGGGAGCTCCTACGAGCAGTACTTC. Translated: CAISESYSGSSYEQYF.

The chain is built from TRBV5-1 and TRBJ2-1; D remains unclear. Germline V gene sequence: CDR1 SGHRS, CDR2 YFSETQ. The CDR3 is 15 residues long. Trimming took off 1 base at V and 1 base at J, with 9 bases between the two ends. Here the CDR3 DNA reads TGCGCCAGCAGCTTGTGGGCAGAGTCCTACAATGAGCAGTTCTTC. Translating it yields CASSLWAESYNEQFF.

This clone occurred a few times. This rearrangement joins TRBV6-1 to TRBJ2-3; D gene uncertain. The CDR3 spans 14 residues. V was trimmed by 7 bases and J by 1 base, leaving 12 bases between them. CDR1 and CDR2 (germline): MNHNS, SASEGT. The CDR3: CASKPPLGTDTQYF. In DNA, the CDR3 is TGTGCCAGCAAGCCACCCCTGGGCACAGATACGCAGTATTTT.

The gene calls are TRBV30 and TRBJ1-1; tentatively, D is TRBD1 (5 bases). This CDR3 contains 13 residues. With 1 base removed from V and 0 bases from J, the gap between germline ends came to 6 bases. From germline, CDR1 is GTSNPN and CDR2 SVGIG (reference sequence). CDR3: CAWSGTMNTEAFF. The DNA of the CDR3 is TGTGCCTGGAGTGGGACAATGAACACTGAAGCTTTCTTT.

J is TRBJ2-5 and V is TRBV11-3; D is undetermined. This CDR3 is 13 amino acids long. From germline, CDR1 is SGHNT and CDR2 YENEEA. The V end lost 5 bases, the J end lost 2 bases, and 9 bases lay between the germline ends. The CDR3 DNA follows: TGTGCCAGCAGCCCGACGTCTCAAGAGACCCAGTACTTC. Translation gives CASSPTSQETQYF. Complete variable domain (other parts from reference TRBV11-3 and TRBJ2-5): EAGVVQSPRYKIIEKKQPVAFWCNPISGHNTLYWYLQNLGQGPELLIRYENEEAVDDSQLPKDRFSAERLKGVDSTLKIQPAELGDSAVYLCASSPTSQETQYFGPGTRLLVL.

This chain links TRBV10-3 with TRBJ2-3; 8 nucleotides match TRBD1. The trim removed 0 bases at V and 4 bases at J, leaving 9 bases unmatched. The CDR3 spans 17 residues. Germline values: CDR1 ENHRY, CDR2 SYGVKD. CDR3 sequence (DNA): TGTGCCATCAGTGAGTCAGGACAGGGTCGTTCCGCAGATACGCAGTATTTT. Its protein product is CAISESGQGRSADTQYF.